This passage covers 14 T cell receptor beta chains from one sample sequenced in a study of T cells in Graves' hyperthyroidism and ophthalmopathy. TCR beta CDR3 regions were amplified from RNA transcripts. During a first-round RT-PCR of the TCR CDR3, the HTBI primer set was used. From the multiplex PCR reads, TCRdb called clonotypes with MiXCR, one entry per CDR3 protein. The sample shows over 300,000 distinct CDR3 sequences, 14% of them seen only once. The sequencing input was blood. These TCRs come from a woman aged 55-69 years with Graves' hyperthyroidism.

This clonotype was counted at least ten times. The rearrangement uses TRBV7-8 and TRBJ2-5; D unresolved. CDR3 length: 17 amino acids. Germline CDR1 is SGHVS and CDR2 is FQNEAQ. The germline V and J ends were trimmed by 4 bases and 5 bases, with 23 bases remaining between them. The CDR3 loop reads CASSWARVAIRAETQYF. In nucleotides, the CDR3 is TGTGCCAGCAGCTGGGCCCGGGTCGCAATTCGAGCGGAGACCCAGTACTTC.

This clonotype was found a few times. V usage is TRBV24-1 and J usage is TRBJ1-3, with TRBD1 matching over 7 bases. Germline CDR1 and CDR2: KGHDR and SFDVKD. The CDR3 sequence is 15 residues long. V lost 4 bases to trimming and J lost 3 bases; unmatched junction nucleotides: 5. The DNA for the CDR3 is TGTGCCACCAGTGACGGGACAGATCGTGGAAACACCATATATTTT. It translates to CATSDGTDRGNTIYF.

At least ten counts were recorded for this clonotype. The chain's CDR3 is CASSFTGLVHEQYF. The CDR3, as DNA: TGCGCCAGCAGCTTCACAGGACTAGTCCACGAGCAGTACTTC. The V gene is TRBV5-1, the J gene TRBJ2-7; 7 bases match TRBD2. The CDR3 extends over 14 amino acids. V was clipped by 2 bases and J by 5 bases; unmatched bases: 7. Germline-derived CDR1 and CDR2 are SGHRS and YFSETQ. The full variable domain, in which reference TRBV5-1 and TRBJ2-7 provide the parts outside the CDR3, is KAGVTQTPRYLIKTRGQQVTLSCSPISGHRSVSWYQQTPGQGLQFLFEYFSETQRNKGNFPGRFSGRQFSNSRSEMNVSTLELGDSALYLCASSFTGLVHEQYFGPGTRLTVT.

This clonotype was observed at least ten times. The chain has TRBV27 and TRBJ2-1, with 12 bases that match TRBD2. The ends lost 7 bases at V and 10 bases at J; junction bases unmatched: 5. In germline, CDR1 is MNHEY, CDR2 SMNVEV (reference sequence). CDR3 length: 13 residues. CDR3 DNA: TGTGCCAGCAAGACTAGCGGGAGAGGGGAGCAGTTCTTC. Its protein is CASKTSGRGEQFF.

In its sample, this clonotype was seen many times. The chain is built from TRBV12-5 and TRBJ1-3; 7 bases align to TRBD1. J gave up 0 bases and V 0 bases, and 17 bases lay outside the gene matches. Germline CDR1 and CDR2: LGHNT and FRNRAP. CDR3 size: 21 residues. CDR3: CASGLVRQPDRVFSSGNTIYF. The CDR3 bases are TGTGCTAGTGGTTTGGTTCGTCAGCCCGACAGGGTATTTTCCTCTGGAAACACCATATATTTT.

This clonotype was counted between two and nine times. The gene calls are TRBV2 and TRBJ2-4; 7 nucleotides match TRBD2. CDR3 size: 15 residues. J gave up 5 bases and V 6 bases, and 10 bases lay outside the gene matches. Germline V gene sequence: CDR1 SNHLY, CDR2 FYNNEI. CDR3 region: CASRDGGNEENIQYF. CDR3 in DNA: TGTGCCAGCAGGGACGGGGGGAATGAGGAAAACATTCAGTACTTC.

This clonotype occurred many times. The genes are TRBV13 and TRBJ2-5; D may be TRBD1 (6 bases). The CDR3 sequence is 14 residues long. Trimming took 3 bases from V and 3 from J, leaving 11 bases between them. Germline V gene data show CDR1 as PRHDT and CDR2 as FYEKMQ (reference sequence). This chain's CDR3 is CASSFQTGKETQYF. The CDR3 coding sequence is TGTGCCAGCAGCTTCCAAACAGGGAAAGAGACCCAGTACTTC.

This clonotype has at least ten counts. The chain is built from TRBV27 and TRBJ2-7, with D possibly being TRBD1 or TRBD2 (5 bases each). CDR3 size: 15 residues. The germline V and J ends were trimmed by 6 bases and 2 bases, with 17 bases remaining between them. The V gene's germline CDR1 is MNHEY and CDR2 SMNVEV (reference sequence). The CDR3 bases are TGTGCCAGCAGCCGTAGGGGAGCTACTCCCTACGAGCAGTACTTC. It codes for CASSRRGATPYEQYF.

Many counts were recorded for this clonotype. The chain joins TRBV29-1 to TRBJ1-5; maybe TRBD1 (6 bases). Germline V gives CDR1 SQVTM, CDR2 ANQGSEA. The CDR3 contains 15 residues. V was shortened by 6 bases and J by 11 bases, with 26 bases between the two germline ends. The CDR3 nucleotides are TGCAGCGTCTCGACAGGTTTTCTCGGACGTGGCTCCCAGCATTTT. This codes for CSVSTGFLGRGSQHF.

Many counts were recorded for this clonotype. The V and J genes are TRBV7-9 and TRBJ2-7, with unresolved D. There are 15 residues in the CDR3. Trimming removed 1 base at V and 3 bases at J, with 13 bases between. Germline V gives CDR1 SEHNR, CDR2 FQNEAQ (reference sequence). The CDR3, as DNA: TGTGCCAGCAGCTTAGGCCGAGCGAGAAACTACGAGCAGTACTTC. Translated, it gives CASSLGRARNYEQYF.

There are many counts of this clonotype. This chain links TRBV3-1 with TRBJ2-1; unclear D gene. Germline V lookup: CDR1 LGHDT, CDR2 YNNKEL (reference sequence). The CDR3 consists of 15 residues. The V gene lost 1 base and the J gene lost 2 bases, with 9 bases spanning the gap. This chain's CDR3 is CASSQGWNAYNEQFF. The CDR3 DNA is TGTGCCAGCAGCCAAGGATGGAACGCCTACAATGAGCAGTTCTTC.

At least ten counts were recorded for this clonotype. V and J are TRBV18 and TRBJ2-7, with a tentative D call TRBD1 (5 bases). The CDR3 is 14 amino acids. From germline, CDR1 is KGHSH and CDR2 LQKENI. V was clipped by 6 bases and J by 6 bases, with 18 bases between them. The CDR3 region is CASSRSSSRGEQYF. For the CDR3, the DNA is TGTGCCAGCTCCCGCTCATCTTCTAGGGGCGAGCAGTACTTC.

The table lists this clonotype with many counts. CDR3 residues: CSAVGLAGSLEQFF. CDR3 bases: TGCAGTGCTGTGGGACTAGCGGGGTCGTTGGAGCAGTTCTTC. The chain couples TRBV20-1 to TRBJ2-1; TRBD2 aligns across 13 bases. The CDR3 is 14 residues long. V lost 5 bases to trimming and J lost 10 bases; unmatched junction nucleotides: 8. From germline, CDR1 is DFQATT and CDR2 SNEGSKA (reference sequence).

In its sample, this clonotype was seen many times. In nucleotides, the CDR3 is TGTGCCAGCAGCCGGGACAGGGGCCAAGAGACCCAGTACTTC. This gives the protein CASSRDRGQETQYF. The rearrangement joins TRBV13 to TRBJ2-5; 10 bases align to TRBD1. The germline V gene encodes CDR1 PRHDT and CDR2 FYEKMQ (reference sequence). V lost 5 bases, J lost 1 base, and 1 base stayed unmatched. This CDR3 is built from 14 residues.